The rows below give T cell receptor beta chains drawn from one sample of a study of blood T cell repertoires in COVID-19. Libraries were prepared by immunoSEQ multiplex PCR; TCRdb keeps only in-frame clonotypes and omits some of them. The data contain around 290,000 clones, roughly 89% of them singletons. Source material: peripheral blood. The receptors derive from a middle-aged man with acute or convalescent COVID-19. CDR3s include the opening cysteine and the closing phenylalanine or tryptophan. The order of the fields is clone size, V gene, D gene, J gene, CDR3 DNA, CDR3 protein. D genes are given only for firm matches. Some rows mark clone size as missing; the rest say once, few, many or name a class of expanded clone.

>NA|TRBV5-1|NA|TRBJ1-6
TGCGCCAGCAGCGTGAGCTCCTATAATTCACCCCTCCACTTT
CASSVSSYNSPLHF
>NA|TRBV29-1|NA|TRBJ1-2
TGCAGCGAGAGGGACTCCCGGAGGGACTATGGCTACACCTTC
CSERDSRRDYGYTF
>NA|TRBV19|TRBD1|TRBJ2-3
TGTGCCAGTAGTCCAGGACAGGGGGGCACAGATACGCAGTATTTT
CASSPGQGGTDTQYF
>NA|TRBV19|TRBD2|TRBJ2-1
TGTGCCAGTAGGCTAGCGGGGGACTACAATGAGCAGTTCTTC
CASRLAGDYNEQFF
>NA|TRBV9|NA|TRBJ1-1
TGTGCCAGCAGTCTGGTCGGGGGAAGCTCTGAAGCTTTCTTT
CASSLVGGSSEAFF
>NA|TRBV6-4|TRBD2|TRBJ2-2
TGTGCCAGCAGTGACTCTATCCGGACTAGCGGGAGTAACACCGGGGAGCTGTTTTTT
CASSDSIRTSGSNTGELFF
>NA|TRBV2|TRBD1|TRBJ2-5
TGTGCCAGCAGTGAAGGGACAGGTGTCGGATGGACCCAGTACTTC
CASSEGTGVGWTQYF
>NA|TRBV14|TRBD1|TRBJ2-1
TGTGCCAGCAGCCTCCCGGTTAGGACAGGCCACAATGAGCAGTTCTTC
CASSLPVRTGHNEQFF
>NA|TRBV30|TRBD2|TRBJ2-2
TGTGCCTGGACTATCCTAGCGGGGGACACCGGGGAGCTGTTTTTT
CAWTILAGDTGELFF
>NA|TRBV7-8|NA|TRBJ2-2
TGTGCCAGCAGCTTCAGGGGCAGGTACACCGGGGAGCTGTTTTTT
CASSFRGRYTGELFF
>NA|TRBV10-3|NA|TRBJ1-1
TGTGCCATCAGTCAACCCCGGGCGGGGACCACTGAAGCTTTCTTT
CAISQPRAGTTEAFF
>NA|TRBV2|NA|TRBJ2-7
TGTGCCAGCAGTGAAGACAGCCTCTACGAGCAGTACTTC
CASSEDSLYEQYF
>NA|TRBV3-1/TRBV3-2|NA|TRBJ2-7
TGTGCCAGCAGCCATGCGGGGATCTCCCTGTACTTC
CASSHAGISLYF
>NA|TRBV6-5|TRBD1|TRBJ1-2
TGTGCCAGCCGGACAGGGCTTAACTATGGCTACACCTTC
CASRTGLNYGYTF
>NA|TRBV29-1|NA|TRBJ1-2
TGCAGCGGTGGCTCAGTTAACTATGGCTACACCTTC
CSGGSVNYGYTF
>NA|TRBV7-3|NA|TRBJ2-3
TGTGCCAGCAGCGAATATCCGGGACACAAAGATACGCAGTATTTT
CASSEYPGHKDTQYF
>NA|TRBV7-9|NA|TRBJ1-1
TGTGCCAGCAGCCTTGACACTGAAGCTTTCTTT
CASSLDTEAFF
>NA|TRBV4-2|TRBD2|TRBJ2-2
TGTGCCAGCAGCCAAGATCTAGCGGGGGCCCCCGGGGAGCTGTTTTTT
CASSQDLAGAPGELFF
>NA|TRBV5-1|TRBD1|TRBJ2-4
TGCGCCAGCAGCCTACGACAGGGGGACATTCAGTACTTC
CASSLRQGDIQYF
>NA|TRBV13|NA|TRBJ2-3
TGTGCCAGCAGCTCGGGACTTTTCACAGATACGCAGTATTTT
CASSSGLFTDTQYF
>NA|TRBV19|NA|TRBJ1-5
TGTGCCAGTAGGGCTTTTGGGGGCCAGCCCCAGCATTTT
CASRAFGGQPQHF
>NA|TRBV5-6|NA|TRBJ2-1
TGTGCCAGCAGCTTTTCCGTCTACAATGAGCAGTTCTTC
CASSFSVYNEQFF
>NA|TRBV5-4|TRBD2|TRBJ2-1
TGTGCCAGCAGCTCGGGGACTAGCGGGGGGGCAGGTGAGCAGTTCTTC
CASSSGTSGGAGEQFF
>NA|TRBV6-6|TRBD1|TRBJ2-7
TGTGCCAGCAGTTACTCCGAGGCACAGGGGATGAAGTACTTC
CASSYSEAQGMKYF
>NA|TRBV7-9|NA|TRBJ2-7
TGTGCCAGCATCCCAGACAGCCCAACCTACGAGCAGTACTTC
CASIPDSPTYEQYF
>NA|TRBV19|NA|TRBJ2-1
TGTGCCAGTAGTATAGACCTAGATTACAATGAGCAGTTCTTC
CASSIDLDYNEQFF
>NA|TRBV29-1|TRBD1|TRBJ1-2
TGCAGCGTTGCCGGGACAGGTAGTACGAACTATGGCTACACCTTC
CSVAGTGSTNYGYTF
>NA|TRBV3-1/TRBV3-2|TRBD1|TRBJ2-2
TGTGCCAGCAGCCAAGATAGAGGGACAGACTTTAACCTTAACACCGGGGAGCTGTTTTTT
CASSQDRGTDFNLNTGELFF
>NA|TRBV18|TRBD1|TRBJ1-3
TGTGCCAGCTCACCAGGGACAGGGGGAAACACCATATATTTT
CASSPGTGGNTIYF
>NA|TRBV5-8|TRBD1|TRBJ1-1
TGTGCCAGCAGCTTATCTACGGGACAGAAGAACACTGAAGCTTTCTTT
CASSLSTGQKNTEAFF
>NA|TRBV5-1|NA|TRBJ2-1
TGCGCCAGCAGCTTGGGACTCCGGGATGAGCAGTTCTTC
CASSLGLRDEQFF
>few|TRBV7-9|NA|TRBJ1-2
TGTGCCAGCAGCTTGCAGGATTATGGCTACACCTTC
CASSLQDYGYTF
>NA|TRBV6-5|NA|TRBJ2-1
TGTGCCAGCAGTTACGGCGGTTCTGACTCCTACAATGAGCAGTTCTTC
CASSYGGSDSYNEQFF
>NA|TRBV18|NA|TRBJ1-2
TGTGCCAGCTCGTTAAATACAGGTAGCAACTATGGCTACACCTTC
CASSLNTGSNYGYTF
>NA|TRBV6-5|TRBD1|TRBJ1-2
TGTGCCAGCACCCTGGGACAGGGGAACTATGGCTACACCTTC
CASTLGQGNYGYTF
>NA|TRBV5-1|NA|TRBJ1-1
TGCGCCAGCAGCCCCGACAGAACGAACACTGAAGCTTTCTTT
CASSPDRTNTEAFF
>NA|TRBV5-1|NA|TRBJ1-1
TGCGCCAGCAGCTTGGGAGACTACAACACTGAAGCTTTCTTT
CASSLGDYNTEAFF